The following is a T cell receptor (beta chain) sequence with its context. The CDR3 sequence is 16 residues long. Germline-derived CDR1 and CDR2 are MNHEY and SVGAGI. Trimming cost V 2 bases and J 8 bases; bases outside gene matches: 8. Clones were sequenced by immunoSEQ multiplex PCR, and TCRdb holds only the in-frame ones, with some missing. The profile shows some 150,000 clones, roughly 84% of them singletons. Donors were grouped by their self-reported clinical history. The data are from a study of blood T cell repertoires in COVID-19. The genes are TRBV6-5 and TRBJ1-4; 10 bases are a match to TRBD1. Input material: PBMCs or T cells enriched from blood (not recorded which). This clonotype was sampled from a woman in her forties or fifties who had been exposed to COVID-19. The CDR3 DNA sequence: TGTGCCAGCAGTTACGTCCCGGGACAGGGGATGGAAAAACTGTTTTTT. It codes for CASSYVPGQGMEKLFF.